The entry below describes one TCR beta chain. The target antigen is unknown. Only in-frame clones appear in the TCRdb table, and some are missing; sequencing was by immunoSEQ multiplex PCR. Among around 2,000,000 clones listed, roughly 91% were seen once. CD45RO-negative, CCR7-positively selected cells formed the naive CD8 fraction, excluding terminally differentiated effector memory CD45RA+ cells. All participating donors were Caucasian adults from Nashville, Tennessee. The V gene lost 2 bases and the J gene lost 4 bases, with 25 bases spanning the gap. The germline V gene has CDR1 SGHNT and CDR2 YYREEE (reference sequence). The CDR3 has 18 residues. This sample stems from a study of shared clonotypes between healthy human individuals. Findings and limits, study-wide: Around 4.7% was the fraction of naive CD4 clonotypes found shared across a few donors. Larger estimated richness was generally seen in naive subsets than in memory subsets.

What was sequenced was naive CD8+ T cells from PBMCs. This clonotype was sampled from a man between 18 and 29 years old in good health. Some clones in this sample may be carry-over from other donors' samples. This chain connects TRBV5-4 to TRBJ2-7; a possible D gene is TRBD2 (6 bases). In DNA, the CDR3 is TGTGCCAGCAGCTTCATCAACTTCAGGAGGGATGCCCCTTACGAGCAGTACTTC. Translated: CASSFINFRRDAPYEQYF. The full variable domain, completed using reference TRBV5-4 and TRBJ2-7, is ETGVTQSPTHLIKTRGQQVTLRCSSQSGHNTVSWYQQALGQGPQFIFQYYREEENGRGNFPPRFSGLQFPNYSSELNVNALELDDSALYLCASSFINFRRDAPYEQYFGPGTRLTVT.